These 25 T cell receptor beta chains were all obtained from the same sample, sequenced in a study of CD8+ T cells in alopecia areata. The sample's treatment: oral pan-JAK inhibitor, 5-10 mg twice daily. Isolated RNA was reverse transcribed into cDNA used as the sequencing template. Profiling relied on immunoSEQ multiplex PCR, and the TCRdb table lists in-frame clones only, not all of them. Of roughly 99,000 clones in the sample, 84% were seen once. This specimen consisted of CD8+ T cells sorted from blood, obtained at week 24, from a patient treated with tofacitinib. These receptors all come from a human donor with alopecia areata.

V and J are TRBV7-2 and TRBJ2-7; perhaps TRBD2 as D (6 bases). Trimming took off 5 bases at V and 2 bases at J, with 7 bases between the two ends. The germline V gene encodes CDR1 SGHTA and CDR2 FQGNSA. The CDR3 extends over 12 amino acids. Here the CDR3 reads CASSPGAYEQYF. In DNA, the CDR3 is TGTGCCAGCAGCCCGGGGGCCTACGAGCAGTACTTC.

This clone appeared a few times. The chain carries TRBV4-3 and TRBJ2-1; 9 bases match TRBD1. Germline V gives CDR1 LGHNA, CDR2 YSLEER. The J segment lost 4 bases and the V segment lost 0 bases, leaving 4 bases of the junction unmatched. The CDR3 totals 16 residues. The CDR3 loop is CASSQELGTGYNEQFF. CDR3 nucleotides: TGCGCCAGCAGCCAAGAGTTAGGGACAGGGTACAATGAGCAGTTCTTC.

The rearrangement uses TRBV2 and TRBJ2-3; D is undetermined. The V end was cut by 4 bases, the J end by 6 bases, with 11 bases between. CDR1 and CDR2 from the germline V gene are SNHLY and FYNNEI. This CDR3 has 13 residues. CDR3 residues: CASSARPRDTQYF. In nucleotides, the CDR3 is TGTGCCAGCAGTGCGCGGCCCAGGGATACGCAGTATTTT.

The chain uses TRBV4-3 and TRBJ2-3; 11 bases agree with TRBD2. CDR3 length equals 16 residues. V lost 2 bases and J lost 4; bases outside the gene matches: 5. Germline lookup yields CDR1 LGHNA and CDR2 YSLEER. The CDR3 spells CASSQYIAGGPDTQYF. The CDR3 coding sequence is TGCGCCAGCAGCCAATATATAGCGGGGGGGCCAGATACGCAGTATTTT.

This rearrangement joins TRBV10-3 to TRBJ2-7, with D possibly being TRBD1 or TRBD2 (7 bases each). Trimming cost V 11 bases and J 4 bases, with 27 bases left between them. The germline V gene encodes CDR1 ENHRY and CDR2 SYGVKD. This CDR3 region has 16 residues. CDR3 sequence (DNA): TGTGCCGCGACAGACCCTCAGGGGGGGGATGTATACGAGCAGTACTTC. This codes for CAATDPQGGDVYEQYF.

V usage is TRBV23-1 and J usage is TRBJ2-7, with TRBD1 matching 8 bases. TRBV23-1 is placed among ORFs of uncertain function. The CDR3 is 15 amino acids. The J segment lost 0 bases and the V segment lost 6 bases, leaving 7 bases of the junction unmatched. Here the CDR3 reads CASSPPGQVSYEQYF. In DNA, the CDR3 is TGCGCCAGCAGCCCGCCGGGACAGGTCTCCTACGAGCAGTACTTC.

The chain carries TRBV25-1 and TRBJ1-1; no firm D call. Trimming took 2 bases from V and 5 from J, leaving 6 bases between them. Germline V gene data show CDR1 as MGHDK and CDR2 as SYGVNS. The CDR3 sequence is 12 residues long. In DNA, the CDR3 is TGTGCCAGCAGTGAACCTGGGACTGAAGCTTTCTTT. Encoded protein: CASSEPGTEAFF. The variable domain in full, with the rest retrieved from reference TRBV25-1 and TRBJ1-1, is EADIYQTPRYLVIGTGKKITLECSQTMGHDKMYWYQQDPGMELHLIHYSYGVNSTEKGDLSSESTVSRIRTEHFPLTLESARPSHTSQYLCASSEPGTEAFFGQGTRLTVV.

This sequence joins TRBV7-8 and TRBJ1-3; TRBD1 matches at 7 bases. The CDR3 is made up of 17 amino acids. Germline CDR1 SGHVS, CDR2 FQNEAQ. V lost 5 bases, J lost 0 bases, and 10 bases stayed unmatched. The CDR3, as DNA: TGTGCCAGCAGCCCCAGACAGGGTCCTTTCTCTGGAAACACCATATATTTT. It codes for CASSPRQGPFSGNTIYF.

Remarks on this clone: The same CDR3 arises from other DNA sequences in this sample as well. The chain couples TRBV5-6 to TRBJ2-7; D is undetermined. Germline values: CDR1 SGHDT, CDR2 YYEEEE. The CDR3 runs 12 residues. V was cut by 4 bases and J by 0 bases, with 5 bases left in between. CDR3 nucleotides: TGTGCCAGCAGCCTGAGCTCCTACGAGCAGTACTTC. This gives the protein CASSLSSYEQYF.

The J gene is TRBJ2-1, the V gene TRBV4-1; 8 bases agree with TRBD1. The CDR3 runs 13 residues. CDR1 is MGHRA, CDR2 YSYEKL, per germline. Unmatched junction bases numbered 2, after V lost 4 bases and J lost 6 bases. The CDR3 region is CASSPTGGNEQFF. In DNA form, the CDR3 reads TGCGCCAGCAGCCCTACAGGGGGCAATGAGCAGTTCTTC.

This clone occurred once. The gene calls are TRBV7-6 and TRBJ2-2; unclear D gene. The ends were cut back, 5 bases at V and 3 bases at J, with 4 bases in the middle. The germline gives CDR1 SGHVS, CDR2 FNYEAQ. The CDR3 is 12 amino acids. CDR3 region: CASSLYTGELFF. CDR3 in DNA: TGTGCCAGCAGCCTGTACACCGGGGAGCTGTTTTTT.

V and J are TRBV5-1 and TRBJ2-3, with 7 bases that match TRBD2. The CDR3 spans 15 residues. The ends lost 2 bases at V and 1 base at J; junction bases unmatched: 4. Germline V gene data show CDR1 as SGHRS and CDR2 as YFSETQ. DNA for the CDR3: TGCGCCAGCAGCTTCTCTCTAGCGGGCACAGATACGCAGTATTTT. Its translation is CASSFSLAGTDTQYF.

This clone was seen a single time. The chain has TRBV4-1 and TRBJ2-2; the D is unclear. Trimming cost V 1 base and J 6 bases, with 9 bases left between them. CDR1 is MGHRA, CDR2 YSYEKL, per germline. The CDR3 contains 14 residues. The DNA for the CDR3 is TGCGCCAGCAGCCAAGTCCCCTCTCCCGGGGAGCTGTTTTTT. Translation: CASSQVPSPGELFF.

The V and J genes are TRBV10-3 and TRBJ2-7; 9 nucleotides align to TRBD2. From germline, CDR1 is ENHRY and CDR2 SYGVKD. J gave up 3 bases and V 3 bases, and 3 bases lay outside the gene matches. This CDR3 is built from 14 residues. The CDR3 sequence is CAISDSGGNYEQYF. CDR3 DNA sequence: TGTGCCATCAGTGATAGCGGGGGAAACTACGAGCAGTACTTC.

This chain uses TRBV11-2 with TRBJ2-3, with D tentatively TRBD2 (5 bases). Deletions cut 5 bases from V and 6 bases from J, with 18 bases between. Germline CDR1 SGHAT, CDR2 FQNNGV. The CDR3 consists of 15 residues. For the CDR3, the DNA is TGTGCCAGCAGCACTGTTAGCGTGAAGGTTGATACGCAGTATTTT. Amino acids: CASSTVSVKVDTQYF.

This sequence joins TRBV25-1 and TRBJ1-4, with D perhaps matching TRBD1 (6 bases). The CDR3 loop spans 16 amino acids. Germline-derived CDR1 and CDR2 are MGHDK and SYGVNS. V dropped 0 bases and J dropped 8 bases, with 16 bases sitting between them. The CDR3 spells CASSEYAGAFGEKLFF. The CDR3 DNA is TGTGCCAGCAGTGAATATGCGGGGGCTTTTGGGGAAAAACTGTTTTTT.

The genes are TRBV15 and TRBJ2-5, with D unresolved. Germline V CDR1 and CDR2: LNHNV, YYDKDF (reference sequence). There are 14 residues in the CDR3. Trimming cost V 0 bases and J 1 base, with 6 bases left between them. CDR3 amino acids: CATSRDRGQETQYF. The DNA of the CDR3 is TGTGCCACCAGCAGAGATCGAGGCCAAGAGACCCAGTACTTC.

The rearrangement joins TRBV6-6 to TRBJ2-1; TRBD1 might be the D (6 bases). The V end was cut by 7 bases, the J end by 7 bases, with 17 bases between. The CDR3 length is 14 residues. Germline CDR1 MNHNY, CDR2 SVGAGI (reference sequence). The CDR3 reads CASIRGARGNEQFF. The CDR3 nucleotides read TGTGCCAGCATAAGGGGCGCCAGGGGAAATGAGCAGTTCTTC.

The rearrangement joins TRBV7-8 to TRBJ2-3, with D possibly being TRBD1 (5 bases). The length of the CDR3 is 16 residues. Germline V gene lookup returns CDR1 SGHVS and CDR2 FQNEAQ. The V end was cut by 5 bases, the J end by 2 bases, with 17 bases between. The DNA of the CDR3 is TGTGCCAGCAGCGACCGACAGAGGTGGACCACAGATACGCAGTATTTT. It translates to CASSDRQRWTTDTQYF.

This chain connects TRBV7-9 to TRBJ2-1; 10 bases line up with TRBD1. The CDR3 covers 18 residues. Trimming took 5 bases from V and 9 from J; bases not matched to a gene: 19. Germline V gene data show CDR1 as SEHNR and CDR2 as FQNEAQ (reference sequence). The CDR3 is CASSHLPGQGTELGEQFF. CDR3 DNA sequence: TGTGCCAGCAGCCACCTGCCGGGACAGGGGACAGAGTTAGGTGAGCAGTTCTTC.

The CDR3 nucleotides read TGTGCCAGCAGCCTGACTACCACGAACACCGGGGAGCTGTTTTTT. Protein: CASSLTTTNTGELFF. V gene TRBV13 combines with J gene TRBJ2-2, with a weak D call TRBD2 (5 bases). Trimming pared 5 bases from V and 0 bases from J, leaving 10 bases between. In germline, CDR1 is PRHDT, CDR2 FYEKMQ (reference sequence). This CDR3 has 15 residues. Using reference TRBV13 and TRBJ2-2 for the parts outside the CDR3, the full variable domain is AAGVIQSPRHLIKEKRETATLKCYPIPRHDTVYWYQQGPGQDPQFLISFYEKMQSDKGSIPDRFSAQQFSDYHSELNMSSLELGDSALYFCASSLTTTNTGELFFGEGSRLTVL.

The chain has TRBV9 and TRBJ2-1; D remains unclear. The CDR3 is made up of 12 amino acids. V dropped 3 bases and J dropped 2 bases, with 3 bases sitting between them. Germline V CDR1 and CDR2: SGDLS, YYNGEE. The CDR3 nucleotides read TGTGCCAGCAGCGGAACCTACAATGAGCAGTTCTTC. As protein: CASSGTYNEQFF.

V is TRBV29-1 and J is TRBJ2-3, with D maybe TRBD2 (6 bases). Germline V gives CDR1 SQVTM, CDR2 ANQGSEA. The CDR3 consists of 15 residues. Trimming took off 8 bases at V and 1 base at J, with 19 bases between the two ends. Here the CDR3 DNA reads TGCAGCTCTTCAGGAGGGGTAGACCGCACAGATACGCAGTATTTT. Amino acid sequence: CSSSGGVDRTDTQYF.

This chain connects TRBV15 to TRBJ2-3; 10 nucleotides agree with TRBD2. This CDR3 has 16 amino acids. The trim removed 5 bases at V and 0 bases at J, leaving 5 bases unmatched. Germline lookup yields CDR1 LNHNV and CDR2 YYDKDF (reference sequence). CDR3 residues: CATSSGTSDSTDTQYF. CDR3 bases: TGTGCCACCAGCTCCGGGACTAGCGATAGCACAGATACGCAGTATTTT.

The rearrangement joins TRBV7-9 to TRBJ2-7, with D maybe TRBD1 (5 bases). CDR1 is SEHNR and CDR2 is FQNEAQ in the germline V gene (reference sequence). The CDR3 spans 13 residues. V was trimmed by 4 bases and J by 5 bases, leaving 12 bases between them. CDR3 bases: TGTGCCAGCAGCTCCCCGACAGTCCACGAGCAGTACTTC. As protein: CASSSPTVHEQYF.